One T cell receptor (beta chain) is described in this entry. The germline gives CDR1 SGHRS, CDR2 YFSETQ. There are 15 residues in the CDR3. V was cut by 6 bases and J by 3 bases, with 19 bases left in between. The data derive from a study of CD8+ T cells in alopecia areata. Extracted RNA was reverse transcribed, and the resulting cDNA served as sequencing template. Method: immunoSEQ multiplex PCR; TCRdb's copy keeps in-frame clones and lacks some. Of 150,000 or so clones listed, around 50% are singletons. The sample in question was CD8+ T cells sorted from blood, obtained at week 0. The receptor's source is a human donor with alopecia areata. The V and J genes are TRBV5-1 and TRBJ2-7; D gene ambiguous. The CDR3 spells CASNPSPLQYYEQYF. The CDR3, as DNA: TGCGCCAGCAACCCATCTCCGCTGCAGTACTACGAGCAGTACTTC.